The 21 T cell receptor beta chains below all came from one sample that was sequenced in a study of T-cell memory formation after mild COVID-19. MiXCR, run by TCRdb on the 5' RACE reads, gives a single entry per CDR3 protein. This table has tens of thousands of distinct CDR3 sequences, more than 9.5% appearing once. What was sequenced was PBMCs or a T cell subset sorted from them (not recorded which). The receptors here all came from a man between 18 and 29 years old who had mild COVID-19 (a few samples of this study predate the infection). Cell type and time point are not known.

This clonotype was counted many times. V usage is TRBV4-3 and J usage is TRBJ1-4; 9 bases fit TRBD1. V lost 1 base and J lost 5; bases outside the gene matches: 5. CDR3 length: 16 amino acids. Germline V gives CDR1 LGHNA, CDR2 YSLEER. CDR3 loop: CASSQAPGTGNEKLFF. The CDR3 coding sequence is TGCGCCAGCAGCCAAGCCCCCGGGACAGGGAATGAAAAACTGTTTTTT.

This clonotype was counted many times. The gene calls are TRBV9 and TRBJ2-3; 11 positions agree with TRBD2. V lost 0 bases to trimming and J lost 4 bases; unmatched junction nucleotides: 7. The CDR3 totals 17 residues. CDR1 is SGDLS, CDR2 YYNGEE, per germline. The CDR3 nucleotides are TGTGCCAGCAGCGTAGCGGGTAGCGGGGGGGCCGCAGATACGCAGTATTTT. Its protein is CASSVAGSGGAADTQYF.

This clonotype was observed at least ten times. At one end the junction does not follow the germline gene, possibly because of a read error. The chain couples TRBV12-3 or TRBV12-4 to TRBJ1-3; D is ambiguous. CDR3 length equals 13 residues. The CDR3, as DNA: TGTGCCAGCAGCTTAGCAGCAGCGGCCACCATATATTTT. Protein sequence: CASSLAAAATIYF.

There are many counts of this clonotype. The rearrangement joins TRBV30 to TRBJ1-1; D is possibly TRBD1 (6 bases). The V gene's germline CDR1 is GTSNPN and CDR2 SVGIG (reference sequence). V was pared by 0 bases and J by 6 bases, with 14 bases between. The length of the CDR3 is 14 residues. The DNA for the CDR3 is TGTGCCTGGAGTGTTCAGGGGCGGAGGGCTGAAGCTTTCTTT. Translation: CAWSVQGRRAEAFF.

This clonotype was recorded many times. This chain links TRBV7-3 with TRBJ1-1; 7 bases line up with TRBD1. The CDR3 sequence is 15 residues long. The J segment lost 0 bases and the V segment lost 6 bases, leaving 7 bases of the junction unmatched. Germline CDR1 and CDR2: SGHTA and FQGTGA. The CDR3 reads CASRERGQLNTEAFF. For the CDR3, the DNA is TGTGCCAGCAGAGAACGGGGACAGCTGAACACTGAAGCTTTCTTT.

This clonotype has ten or more counts. The rearrangement uses TRBV6-5 and TRBJ2-1; tentatively, D is TRBD2 (6 bases). The CDR3 extends over 15 amino acids. V lost 0 bases, J lost 2 bases, and 8 bases lay in between. Germline CDR1 MNHEY, CDR2 SVGAGI. CDR3 in amino acids: CASSYSPGAYNEQFF. CDR3 sequence (DNA): TGTGCCAGCAGTTACTCACCGGGGGCCTACAATGAGCAGTTCTTC.

There are many counts of this clonotype. V usage is TRBV4-1 and J usage is TRBJ2-7; 9 positions match TRBD2. The junction had 11 bases not matched to a gene; V was cut back by 4 bases and J by 4 bases. The CDR3 is 16 residues long. The germline V gene has CDR1 MGHRA and CDR2 YSYEKL. CDR3 coding DNA: TGCGCCAGCAGCCTATACTTAGCGGGGGCCCGTTACGAGCAGTACTTC. Translating it yields CASSLYLAGARYEQYF.

This clonotype was detected a few times. This sequence joins TRBV7-3 and TRBJ1-1, with D possibly matching TRBD1 (5 bases). The germline V gene encodes CDR1 SGHTA and CDR2 FQGTGA. Trimming cost V 4 bases and J 6 bases, with 12 bases left between them. The length of the CDR3 is 13 residues. The chain's CDR3 is CASSWTPDSEAFF. In DNA form, the CDR3 reads TGTGCCAGCAGCTGGACACCAGACTCTGAAGCTTTCTTT. The full variable domain, in which reference TRBV7-3 and TRBJ1-1 provide the parts outside the CDR3, is GAGVSQTPSNKVTEKGKYVELRCDPISGHTALYWYRQSLGQGPEFLIYFQGTGAADDSGLPNDRFFAVRPEGSVSTLKIQRTERGDSAVYLCASSWTPDSEAFFGQGTRLTVV.

In its sample, this clonotype was seen many times. The V call is TRBV29-1, the J call TRBJ1-4; D not certain. This CDR3 contains 13 residues. Germline V gives CDR1 SQVTM, CDR2 ANQGSEA. V shed 7 bases and J shed 7 bases, with 16 bases lying between them. CDR3 bases: TGCAGCGCCTGCGAACCTTTGGGTGAAAAACTGTTTTTT. As protein: CSACEPLGEKLFF.

This chain links TRBV4-1 with TRBJ1-5; D is undetermined. Germline CDR1 and CDR2: MGHRA and YSYEKL. V dropped 4 bases and J dropped 0 bases, with 10 bases sitting between them. There are 15 residues in the CDR3. In nucleotides, the CDR3 is TGCGCCAGCAGCCCCCGGGCAATTAGCAATCAGCCCCAGCATTTT. Translated, it gives CASSPRAISNQPQHF.

The rearrangement uses TRBV6-5 and TRBJ2-3; no clear D gene. V lost 2 bases and J 2 bases, leaving 5 bases between the germline ends. Looked up from germline, CDR1 is MNHEY and CDR2 is SVGAGI. CDR3 length: 13 residues. The DNA of the CDR3 is TGTGCCAGCAGTTACGCAAACACAGATACGCAGTATTTT. Its protein is CASSYANTDTQYF.

This clonotype occurred many times. This chain uses TRBV7-9 with TRBJ2-5, with D uncertain. Trimming removed 2 bases from V and 4 bases from J, with 14 bases in between. CDR3 size: 15 residues. Germline V lookup: CDR1 SEHNR, CDR2 FQNEAQ (reference sequence). CDR3 amino acids: CASSLRGSIGETQYF. CDR3 in DNA: TGTGCCAGCAGCTTACGCGGTAGCATCGGAGAGACCCAGTACTTC.

This clonotype was picked up many times. The chain links TRBV11-2 to TRBJ2-5; TRBD2 matches 11 bases. This CDR3 is 16 amino acids long. From germline, CDR1 is SGHAT and CDR2 FQNNGV. Trimming took 3 bases from V and 5 from J; bases not matched to a gene: 8. In nucleotides, the CDR3 is TGTGCCAGCAGCTTGAATAGCGGGGGGGCCGGGGAGACCCAGTACTTC. Its protein product is CASSLNSGGAGETQYF.

This clonotype has at least ten counts. The chain is built from TRBV6-5 and TRBJ1-2, with a tentative D call TRBD1 (5 bases). There are 14 residues in the CDR3. Germline-derived CDR1 and CDR2 are MNHEY and SVGAGI. V was pared by 5 bases and J by 6 bases, with 16 bases between. The DNA for the CDR3 is TGTGCCAGCAGTCCAATTTTGGGGGTTGATGGCTACACCTTC. Translation gives CASSPILGVDGYTF.

V is TRBV3-2 and J is TRBJ2-3; the table assigns TRBD1, which was not confirmed against the DNA. TRBV3-2 is a pseudogene. This CDR3 region has 16 residues. DNA of the CDR3: TGTGCCAGCAGCCAAGAAAGGGGGCGGCTCACAGATACGCAGTATTTT. Translation gives CASSQERGRLTDTQYF.

This clonotype appeared many times. This chain connects TRBV3-1 to TRBJ1-2; unclear D gene. Trimming took 4 bases from V and 8 from J, leaving 11 bases between them. Germline loops: CDR1 LGHDT, CDR2 YNNKEL (reference sequence). There are 12 residues in the CDR3. The DNA of the CDR3 is TGTGCCAGCAGCCCTTCAGGATACGGCTACACCTTC. Translating it yields CASSPSGYGYTF.

The sample holds many counts of this clonotype. The rearrangement joins TRBV7-8 to TRBJ2-3; 14 bases fit TRBD2. V was pared by 0 bases and J by 4 bases, with 12 bases of the junction left unmatched. Germline V gene lookup returns CDR1 SGHVS and CDR2 FQNEAQ. There are 20 residues in the CDR3. CDR3 protein: CASSLALGTSGGPLADTQYF. CDR3 DNA sequence: TGTGCCAGCAGCTTAGCGCTAGGGACTAGCGGGGGCCCATTAGCAGATACGCAGTATTTT.

The DNA for the CDR3 is TGTGCCAGCACCCGACAGGGAAAAGAGACCCAGTACTTC. Its translation: CASTRQGKETQYF. The V and J genes are TRBV7-6 and TRBJ2-5; 7 bases fit TRBD1. V lost 7 bases, J lost 3 bases, and 5 bases stayed unmatched. The CDR3 is made up of 13 amino acids. Germline lookup yields CDR1 SGHVS and CDR2 FNYEAQ.

Ten or more counts support this clonotype. The chain uses TRBV18 and TRBJ1-1, with TRBD1 identical over 7 bases. In germline, CDR1 is KGHSH, CDR2 LQKENI. Trimming took 5 bases from V and 2 from J; bases not matched to a gene: 5. The length of the CDR3 is 14 residues. CDR3 bases: TGTGCCAGCTCAGCCGGGACAGATAACACTGAAGCTTTCTTT. It codes for CASSAGTDNTEAFF.

This chain joins TRBV9 and TRBJ2-3; 7 nucleotides align to TRBD2. The CDR3 is 15 residues long. Germline V CDR1 and CDR2: SGDLS, YYNGEE. V lost 1 base, J lost 3 bases, and 5 bases stayed unmatched. CDR3 DNA sequence: TGTGCCAGCAGCGTACTGACCGGGGGGACAGATACGCAGTATTTT. Its protein product is CASSVLTGGTDTQYF.

Ten or more counts support this clonotype. The J gene is TRBJ2-2, the V gene TRBV5-8, with 10 nucleotides matching TRBD1. Germline-derived CDR1 and CDR2 are SGHTS and YDEGEE. This CDR3 has 15 residues. V lost 5 bases, J lost 6 bases, and 7 bases stayed unmatched. For the CDR3, the DNA is TGTGCCAGCAGTTCTGGGGACAGGGGCGCCGGGGAGCTGTTTTTT. Protein sequence: CASSSGDRGAGELFF.